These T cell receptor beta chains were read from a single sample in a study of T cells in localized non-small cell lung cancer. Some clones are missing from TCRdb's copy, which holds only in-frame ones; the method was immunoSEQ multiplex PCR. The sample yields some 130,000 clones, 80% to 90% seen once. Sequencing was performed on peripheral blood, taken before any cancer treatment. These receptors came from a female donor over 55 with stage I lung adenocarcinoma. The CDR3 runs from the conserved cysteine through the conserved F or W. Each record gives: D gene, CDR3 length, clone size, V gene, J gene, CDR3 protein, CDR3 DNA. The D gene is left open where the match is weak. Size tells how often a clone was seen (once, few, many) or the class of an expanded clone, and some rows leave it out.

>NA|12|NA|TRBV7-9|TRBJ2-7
CASSFGQYEQYF
TGTGCCAGCAGCTTCGGGCAATACGAGCAGTACTTC
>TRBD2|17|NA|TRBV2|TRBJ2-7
CASSGPPGLAGGHEQYF
TGTGCCAGCAGTGGACCCCCAGGACTAGCGGGAGGTCACGAGCAGTACTTC
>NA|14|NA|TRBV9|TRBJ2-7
CASSVTPGSYEQYF
TGTGCCAGCAGCGTAACGCCAGGGTCCTACGAGCAGTACTTC
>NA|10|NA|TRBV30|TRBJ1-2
CAWRRGGYTF
TGTGCCTGGAGGCGAGGTGGCTACACCTTC
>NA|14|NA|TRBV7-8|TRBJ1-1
CASSLPAPGTEAFF
TGTGCCAGCAGCTTGCCAGCCCCGGGCACTGAAGCTTTCTTT
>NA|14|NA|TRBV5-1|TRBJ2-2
CASSLAGNTGELFF
TGCGCCAGCAGCTTGGCGGGGAACACCGGGGAGCTGTTTTTT
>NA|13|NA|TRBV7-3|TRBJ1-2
CASSFGENYGYTF
TGTGCCAGCAGCTTCGGGGAAAACTATGGCTACACCTTC
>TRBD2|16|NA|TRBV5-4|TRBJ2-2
CASSRGGPSGIGELFF
TGTGCCAGCAGCCGGGGCGGGCCTAGCGGCATCGGGGAGCTGTTTTTT
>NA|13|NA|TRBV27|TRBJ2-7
CASSRTPDYEQYF
TGTGCCAGCAGTCGGACTCCCGACTACGAGCAGTACTTC
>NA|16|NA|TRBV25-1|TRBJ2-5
CASRPGGDPRSWTQYF
TGTGCCAGCAGGCCCGGCGGCGACCCTCGATCGTGGACCCAGTACTTC
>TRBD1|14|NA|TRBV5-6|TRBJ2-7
CASSQGTGTYEQYF
TGTGCCAGCAGCCAAGGGACAGGCACCTACGAGCAGTACTTC
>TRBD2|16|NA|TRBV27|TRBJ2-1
CASSLGRGSSYNEQFF
TGTGCCAGCAGTTTAGGGCGGGGGAGCTCCTACAATGAGCAGTTCTTC
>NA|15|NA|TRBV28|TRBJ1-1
CASQIGGAENTEAFF
TGTGCCAGCCAAATCGGGGGGGCTGAGAACACTGAAGCTTTCTTT
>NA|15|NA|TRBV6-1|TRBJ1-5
CASTLRWQSNQPQHF
TGTGCCAGCACCCTCAGGTGGCAAAGCAATCAGCCCCAGCATTTT
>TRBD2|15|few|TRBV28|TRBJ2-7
CASSFGTSGGYEQYF
TGTGCCAGCAGTTTCGGGACTAGCGGCGGGTACGAGCAGTACTTC
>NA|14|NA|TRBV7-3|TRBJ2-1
CASSAGPSSNEQFF
TGTGCCAGCAGCGCCGGGCCCAGTTCCAATGAGCAGTTCTTC
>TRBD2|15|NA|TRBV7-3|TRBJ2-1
CASSLVSLAGNEQFF
TGTGCCAGCAGCTTAGTTAGCCTAGCGGGAAATGAGCAGTTCTTC
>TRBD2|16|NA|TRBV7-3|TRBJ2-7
CASSAPTGTRANEQYF
TGTGCCAGCAGCGCACCTACCGGGACTAGGGCTAACGAGCAGTACTTC
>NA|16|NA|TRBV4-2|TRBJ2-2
CASSQGAGSNTGELFF
TGTGCCAGCAGCCAAGGAGCAGGGTCGAACACCGGGGAGCTGTTTTTT
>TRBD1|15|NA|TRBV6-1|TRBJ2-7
CASSEGTTGRVEQYF
TGTGCCAGCAGTGAAGGAACGACAGGGCGGGTCGAGCAGTACTTC
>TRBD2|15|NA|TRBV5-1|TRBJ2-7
CASSLAAGEFYEQYF
TGCGCCAGCAGCTTGGCCGCGGGAGAGTTCTACGAGCAGTACTTC
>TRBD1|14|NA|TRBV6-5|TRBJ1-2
CASSYQGAPYGYTF
TGTGCCAGCAGTTACCAGGGGGCTCCCTATGGCTACACCTTC
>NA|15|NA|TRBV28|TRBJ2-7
CASNFNPGRVYEQYF
TGTGCCAGCAACTTTAACCCCGGCCGGGTTTACGAGCAGTACTTC
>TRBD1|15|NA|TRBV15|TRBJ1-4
CATSRDDRAGEKLFF
TGTGCCACCAGCAGAGACGACAGGGCAGGGGAAAAACTGTTTTTT
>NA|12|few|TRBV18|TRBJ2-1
CASSPTGSEQFF
TGTGCCAGCTCACCAACAGGGTCTGAGCAGTTCTTC
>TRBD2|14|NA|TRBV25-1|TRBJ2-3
CASLPAGGTDTQYF
TGTGCCAGCCTTCCAGCGGGGGGCACAGATACGCAGTATTTT
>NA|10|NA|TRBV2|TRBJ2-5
CASSGETQYF
TGTGCCAGCAGTGGAGAGACCCAGTACTTC
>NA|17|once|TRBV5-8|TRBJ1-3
CASSFLSAGGSGNTIYF
TGTGCCAGCAGCTTTCTGTCCGCGGGGGGAAGTGGAAACACCATATATTTT
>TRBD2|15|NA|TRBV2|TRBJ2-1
CASRGGTRRANEQFF
TGTGCCAGCAGAGGGGGGACTAGGAGGGCCAATGAGCAGTTCTTC
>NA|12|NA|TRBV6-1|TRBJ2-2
CASRVNTGELFF
TGTGCCAGCAGAGTAAACACCGGGGAGCTGTTTTTT
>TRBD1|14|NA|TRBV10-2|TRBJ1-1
CASSDRQGRTEAFF
TGCGCCAGCAGTGACCGACAGGGAAGGACTGAAGCTTTCTTT
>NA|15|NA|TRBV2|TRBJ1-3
CASRKGGISGNTIYF
TGTGCCAGCCGTAAGGGGGGGATCTCTGGAAACACCATATATTTT
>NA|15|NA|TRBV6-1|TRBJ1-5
CASRADGYSNQPQHF
TGTGCCAGCAGAGCGGACGGTTATAGCAATCAGCCCCAGCATTTT
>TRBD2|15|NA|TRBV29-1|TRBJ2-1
CSVPRLAGGYNEQFF
TGCAGCGTTCCTCGGCTAGCGGGGGGGTACAATGAGCAGTTCTTC
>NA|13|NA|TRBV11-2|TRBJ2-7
CASRRGSAYEQYF
TGTGCCAGCAGGCGAGGATCAGCCTACGAGCAGTACTTC
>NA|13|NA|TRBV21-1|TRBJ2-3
CASGDPGPGTQYF
TGTGCCAGCGGAGATCCGGGCCCAGGTACGCAGTATTTT
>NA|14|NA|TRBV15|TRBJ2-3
CATRPVPATDTQYF
TGTGCCACCAGACCCGTGCCCGCCACAGATACGCAGTATTTT
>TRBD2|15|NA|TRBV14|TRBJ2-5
CASSQGPGLAETQYF
TGTGCCAGCAGCCAAGGACCGGGACTAGCGGAGACCCAGTACTTC
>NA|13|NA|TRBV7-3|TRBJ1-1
CASSLDRTTEAFF
TGTGCCAGCAGCCTCGACAGGACCACTGAAGCTTTCTTT
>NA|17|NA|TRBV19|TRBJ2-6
CAATNRPQIEGANVLTF
TGTGCCGCAACCAATAGGCCACAAATCGAGGGGGCCAACGTCCTGACTTTC
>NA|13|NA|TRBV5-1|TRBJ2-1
CASDEGNPGEQFF
TGCGCCAGCGACGAGGGGAACCCAGGGGAGCAGTTCTTC
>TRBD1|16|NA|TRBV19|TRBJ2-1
CASSRQGVGSYNEQFF
TGTGCCAGTAGCCGACAGGGGGTAGGGTCCTACAATGAGCAGTTCTTC
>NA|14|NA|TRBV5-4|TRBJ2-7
CASSFGGKTYEQYF
TGTGCCAGCAGCTTTGGCGGGAAGACCTACGAGCAGTACTTC
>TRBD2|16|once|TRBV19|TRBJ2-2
CASSLIAGGVTGELFF
TGTGCCAGTAGCCTGATAGCGGGAGGAGTCACCGGGGAGCTGTTTTTT
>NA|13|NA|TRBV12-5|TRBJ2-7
CASGLGTAAEQYF
TGTGCTAGTGGTTTGGGAACAGCGGCCGAGCAGTACTTC
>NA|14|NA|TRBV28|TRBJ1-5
CASSGHSGGQPQHF
TGTGCCAGCAGTGGACACTCAGGAGGTCAGCCCCAGCATTTT
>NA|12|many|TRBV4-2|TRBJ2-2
CASSQDRRELFF
TGTGCCAGCAGCCAAGATCGACGGGAGCTGTTTTTT
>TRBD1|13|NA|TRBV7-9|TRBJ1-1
CASIAQGRTEAFF
TGTGCCAGCATCGCACAGGGGAGGACTGAAGCTTTCTTT
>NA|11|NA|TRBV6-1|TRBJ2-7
CASSSNYEQYF
TGTGCCAGCAGTTCAAACTACGAGCAGTACTTC
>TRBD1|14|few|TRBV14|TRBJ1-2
CASSHQTGGAGYTF
TGTGCCAGCAGCCACCAGACAGGGGGAGCCGGCTACACCTTC
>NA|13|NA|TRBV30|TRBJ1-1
CAWGTLMNTEAFF
TGTGCCTGGGGGACTCTCATGAACACTGAAGCTTTCTTT
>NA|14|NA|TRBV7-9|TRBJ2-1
CASGPEGPYNEQFF
TGTGCCAGCGGCCCGGAGGGTCCCTACAATGAGCAGTTCTTC
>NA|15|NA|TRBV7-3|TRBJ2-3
CASSPDTLHRNTQYF
TGTGCCAGCAGCCCCGACACCTTACACAGAAATACGCAGTATTTT
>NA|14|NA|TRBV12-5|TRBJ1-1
CASGLDYQGTEAFF
TGTGCTAGTGGTTTGGACTATCAAGGGACTGAAGCTTTCTTT